The clone carrying this T cell receptor beta chain has ten or more counts. Its target is not known. The V end lost 6 bases, the J end lost 6 bases, and 14 bases lay between the germline ends. This CDR3 region has 13 residues. CDR1 KGHDR and CDR2 SFDVKD come from the germline V gene. This sample was included in a study of identical twins. One entry per CDR3 protein, called by TCRdb with MiXCR from the 5' RACE reads. The sample records about 260,000 distinct CDR3 sequences, around 6.6% being singletons. Overall study findings and caveats: Out-of-frame alpha sequences shared by twins were enriched for low generation probability. Conclusions leaned on cross-sectional statistical analysis and did not track the same donors over time.

These data also formed part of another study, on yellow fever vaccine responses in identical twins.

The rearrangement joins TRBV24-1 to TRBJ2-7, with D maybe TRBD1 (6 bases). Input material: memory (CD45RO+) T cells sorted from blood. The receptor comes from a woman in her late teens or twenties in good health. CDR3 amino acids: CATSHRDRGEQYF. The CDR3 DNA sequence: TGTGCCACCAGTCACAGGGATCGAGGCGAGCAGTACTTC.